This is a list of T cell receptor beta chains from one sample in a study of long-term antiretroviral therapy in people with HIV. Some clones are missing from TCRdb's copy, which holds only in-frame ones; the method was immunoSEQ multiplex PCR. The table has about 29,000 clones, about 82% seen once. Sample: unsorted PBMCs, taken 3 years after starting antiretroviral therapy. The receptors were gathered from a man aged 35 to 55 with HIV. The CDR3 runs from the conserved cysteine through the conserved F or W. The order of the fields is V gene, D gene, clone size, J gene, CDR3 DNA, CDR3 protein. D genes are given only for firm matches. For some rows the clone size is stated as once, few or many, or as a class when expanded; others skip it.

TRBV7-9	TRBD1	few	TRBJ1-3	TGTGCCAGCAGCTGGTACAGGGGAGGAAACACCATATATTTT	CASSWYRGGNTIYF
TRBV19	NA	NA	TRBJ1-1	TGTGCCAGTAGTATAATTGGAGGGGTTAGGACTGAAGCTTTCTTT	CASSIIGGVRTEAFF
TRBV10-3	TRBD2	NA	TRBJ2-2	TGTGCCATCAGCGAAACGACTAGCGGGGGGACCGGGGAGCTGTTTTTT	CAISETTSGGTGELFF
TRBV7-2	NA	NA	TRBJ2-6	TGTGCCAGCAGCTTAGGCGGAACTTCTGGGGCCAACGTCCTGACTTTC	CASSLGGTSGANVLTF
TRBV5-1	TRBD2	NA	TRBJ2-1	TGCGCCAGCAGCTCCACGGGAGGCTTATACAATGAGCAGTTCTTC	CASSSTGGLYNEQFF
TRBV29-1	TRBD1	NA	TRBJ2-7	TGCAGCGTTGAAGGGACAGGGGGACGCGAGCAGTACTTC	CSVEGTGGREQYF
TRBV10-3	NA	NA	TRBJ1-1	TGTGCCATCAGTGAGTCGGGCGGGAACACTGAAGCTTTCTTT	CAISESGGNTEAFF
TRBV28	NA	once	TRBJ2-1	TGTGCCAGCAGTTATGGCCCAGTCTCCTACAATGAGCAGTTCTTC	CASSYGPVSYNEQFF
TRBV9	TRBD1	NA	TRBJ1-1	TGTGCCAGCAGCCCCCAGGGGGCGGGTTGGGCTTTCTTT	CASSPQGAGWAFF
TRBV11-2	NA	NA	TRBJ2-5	TGTGCCACTAGCACTTACAGTGACCAAGAGACCCAGTACTTC	CATSTYSDQETQYF
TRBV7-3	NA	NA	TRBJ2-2	TGTGCCAGCAGCTACCTTAGCGGGAACACCGGGGAGCTGTTTTTT	CASSYLSGNTGELFF
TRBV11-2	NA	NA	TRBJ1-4	TGTGCCAGCAGCTTAGCGAGGACAGATAATGAAAAACTGTTTTTT	CASSLARTDNEKLFF
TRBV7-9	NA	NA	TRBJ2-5	TGTGCCAGCAGCTTAGGAGGGCCGGGCAGACAAGAGACCCAGTACTTC	CASSLGGPGRQETQYF
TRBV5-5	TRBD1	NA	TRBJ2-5	TGTGCCAGCAGTTCGGACAGGGGTCGGGAGACCCAGTACTTC	CASSSDRGRETQYF
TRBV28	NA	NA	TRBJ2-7	TGTGCCAGCAGTTCCGTCCCCCGGGGGAACTACGAGCAGTACTTC	CASSSVPRGNYEQYF
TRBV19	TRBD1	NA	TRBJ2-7	TGTGCCAGTAGTTTCAGACCCCGGGACAGGGGCGGGGGTTCCTACGAGCAGTACTTC	CASSFRPRDRGGGSYEQYF
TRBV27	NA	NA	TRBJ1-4	TGTGCCAGCAGTTTGGGGGACCAAAAACTGTTTTTT	CASSLGDQKLFF
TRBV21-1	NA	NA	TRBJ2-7	TGTGCCAGCAGCAAAAGGGCCGTTGCAGGGGCACACTTCTACGAGCAGTACTTC	CASSKRAVAGAHFYEQYF
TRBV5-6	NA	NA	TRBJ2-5	TGTGCCAGCAGCTTGGAGGGTGAGACCCAGTACTTC	CASSLEGETQYF
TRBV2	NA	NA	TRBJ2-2	TGTGCCAGCACCACTAGCCGGTTTGGGAACACCGGGGAGCTGTTTTTT	CASTTSRFGNTGELFF
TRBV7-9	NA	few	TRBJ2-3	TGTGCCAGCAGCCCGTTGGTGGTTCCAGATACGCAGTATTTT	CASSPLVVPDTQYF
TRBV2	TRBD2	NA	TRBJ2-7	TGTGCCAGCACGACTAGCGGGACCTACGAGCAGTACTTC	CASTTSGTYEQYF
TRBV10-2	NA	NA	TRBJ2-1	TGCGCCAGCAGTGAATCCATGGGCTCCTACAATGAGCAGTTCTTC	CASSESMGSYNEQFF
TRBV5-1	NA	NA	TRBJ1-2	TGCGCCAGCAGCGCGGACGTGGGAGGCTACACCTTC	CASSADVGGYTF
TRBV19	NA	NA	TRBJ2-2	TGTGCCAGTAGCTGGCCCACCGGGGAGCTGTTTTTT	CASSWPTGELFF
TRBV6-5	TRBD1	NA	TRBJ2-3	TGTGCCAGCAGTTTAGGGTTCCAGGGGGTGGATACGCAGTATTTT	CASSLGFQGVDTQYF
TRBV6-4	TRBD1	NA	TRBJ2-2	TGTGCCAGCAGTGACTCTTCCAGGGGGACCGGGGAGCTGTTTTTT	CASSDSSRGTGELFF
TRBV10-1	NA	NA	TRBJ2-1	TGCGCCAGCAGTGAGGTCATGAGGAGAAATGAGCAGTTCTTC	CASSEVMRRNEQFF
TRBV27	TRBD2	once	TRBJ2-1	TGTGCCAGCAGAGTAGCGGGAGTGACAAACAATGAGCAGTTCTTC	CASRVAGVTNNEQFF
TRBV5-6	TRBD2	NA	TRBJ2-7	TGTGCCAGCAGCTTGTTACGTCTAGCGGGGTCCTACGAGCAGTACTTC	CASSLLRLAGSYEQYF
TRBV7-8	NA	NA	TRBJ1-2	TGTGCCAGCAGCCGTACGCGACAGGATTACTATGGCTACACCTTC	CASSRTRQDYYGYTF
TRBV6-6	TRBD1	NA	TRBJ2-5	TGTGCCAGCAGCTCACAGGGGGCTGGGGAGACCCAGTACTTC	CASSSQGAGETQYF
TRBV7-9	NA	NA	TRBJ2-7	TGTGCCAGCGGACTTCCCCACTACGAGCAGTACTTC	CASGLPHYEQYF
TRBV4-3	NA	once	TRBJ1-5	TGCGCCAGCAGCCAAGAGTGGGGTAGCAATCAGCCCCAGCATTTT	CASSQEWGSNQPQHF
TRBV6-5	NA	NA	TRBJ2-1	TGTGCCAGCAGTTACTCTTCCTATAAGGGCAATGAGCAGTTCTTC	CASSYSSYKGNEQFF
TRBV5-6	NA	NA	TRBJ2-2	TGTGCCAGCAGCTTGGAGGGCAGGCTAGCTAGTTTCACCGGGGAGCTGTTTTTT	CASSLEGRLASFTGELFF
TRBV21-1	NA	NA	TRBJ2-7	TGTGCCAGCAGCAAATGGGACCCACGCAGGCCACCCTCCTACGAGCAGTACTTC	CASSKWDPRRPPSYEQYF
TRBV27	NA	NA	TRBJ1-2	TGTGCCAGCTCAGGAACAGCAAACTATGGCTACACCTTC	CASSGTANYGYTF
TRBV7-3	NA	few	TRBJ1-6	TGTGCCAGCAGCTTAACGGGCACCCCACCCCTCCACTTT	CASSLTGTPPLHF
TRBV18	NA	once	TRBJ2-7	TGTGCCAGCTCACCACCGTTAGGCAGCTTGGAATCCTGGCAGTACTTC	CASSPPLGSLESWQYF
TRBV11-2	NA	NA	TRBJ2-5	TGTGCCAGCAGCTCGGACTCACTGGCGGGGACCCAGTACTTC	CASSSDSLAGTQYF
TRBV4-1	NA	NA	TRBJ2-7	TGCGCCAGCAGCCTTGGGACAAGTCTAGGCGAGCAGTACTTC	CASSLGTSLGEQYF
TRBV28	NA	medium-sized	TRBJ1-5	TGTGCCAGCAGTTTCTTGGTAACTGGGCAGCCCCAGCATTTT	CASSFLVTGQPQHF
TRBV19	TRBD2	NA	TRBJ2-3	TGTGCCAGTAGTATAGAGGTGGCTAGCGGGGAAGATACGCAGTATTTT	CASSIEVASGEDTQYF
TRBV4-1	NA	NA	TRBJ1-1	TGCGCCAGCAGAGAGATCGGCGGCACTGAAGCTTTCTTT	CASREIGGTEAFF
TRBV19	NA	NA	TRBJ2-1	TGTGCCAGTAGTATATCGGCCATTTACAATGAGCAGTTCTTC	CASSISAIYNEQFF
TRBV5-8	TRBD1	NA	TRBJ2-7	TGTGCCAGCAGCTTGACAGGGACAGGGATCCACGAGCAGTACTTC	CASSLTGTGIHEQYF
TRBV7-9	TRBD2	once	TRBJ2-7	TGTGCCAGCAGCTTAAGGGCGGGGCGGGAGGGCGAGCAGTACTTC	CASSLRAGREGEQYF
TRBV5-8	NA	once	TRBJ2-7	TGTGCCAGCAGCAATTTACGATACTACGAGCAGTACTTC	CASSNLRYYEQYF
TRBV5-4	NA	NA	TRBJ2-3	TGTGCCAGCAGCTTGGTGGGCAGGGCGAGCACAGATACGCAGTATTTT	CASSLVGRASTDTQYF
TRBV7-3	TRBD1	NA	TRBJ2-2	TGTGCCAGCAGCAAGGACAGGTTGAACACCGGGGAGCTGTTTTTT	CASSKDRLNTGELFF
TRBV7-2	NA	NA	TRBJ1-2	TGTGCCAGCAGCTTACAGGGGAACTATGGCTACACCTTC	CASSLQGNYGYTF
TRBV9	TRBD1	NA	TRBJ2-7	TGTGCCAGCAGCGGACAGGGGTACGAGCAGTACTTC	CASSGQGYEQYF
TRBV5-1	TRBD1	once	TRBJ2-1	TGCGCCAGCAGCTCGGGACAGACATACAATGAGCAGTTCTTC	CASSSGQTYNEQFF
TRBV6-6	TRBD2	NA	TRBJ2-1	TGTGCCAGCAGTTACTCGAATAGCGGGGGGAATGAGCAGTTCTTC	CASSYSNSGGNEQFF
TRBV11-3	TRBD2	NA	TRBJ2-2	TGTGCCAGCAGCGCGGGGGGCCCCGGGGAGCTGTTTTTT	CASSAGGPGELFF
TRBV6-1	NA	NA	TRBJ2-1	TGTGCCACCTACAGCTACAATGAGCAGTTCTTC	CATYSYNEQFF
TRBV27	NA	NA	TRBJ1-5	TGTGCCAGCAGTTTATATTCCAATTTGGGCAATCAGCCCCAGCATTTT	CASSLYSNLGNQPQHF